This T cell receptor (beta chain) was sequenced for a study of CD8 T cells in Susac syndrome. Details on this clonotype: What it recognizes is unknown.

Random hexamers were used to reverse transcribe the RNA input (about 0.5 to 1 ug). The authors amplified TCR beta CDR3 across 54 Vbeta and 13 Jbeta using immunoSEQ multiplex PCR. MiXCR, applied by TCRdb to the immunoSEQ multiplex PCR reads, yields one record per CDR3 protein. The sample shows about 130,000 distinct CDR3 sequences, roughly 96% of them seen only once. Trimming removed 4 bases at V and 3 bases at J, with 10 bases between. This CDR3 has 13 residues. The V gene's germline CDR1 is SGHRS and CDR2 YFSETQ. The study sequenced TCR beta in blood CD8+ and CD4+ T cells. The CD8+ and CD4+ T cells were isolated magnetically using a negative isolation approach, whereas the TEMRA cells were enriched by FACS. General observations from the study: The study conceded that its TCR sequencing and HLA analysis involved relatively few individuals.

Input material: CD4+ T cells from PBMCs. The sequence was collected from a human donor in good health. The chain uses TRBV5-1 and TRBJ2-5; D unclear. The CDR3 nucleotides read TGCGCCAGCAGCCGTAATTTGGAAGAGACCCAGTACTTC. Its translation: CASSRNLEETQYF.